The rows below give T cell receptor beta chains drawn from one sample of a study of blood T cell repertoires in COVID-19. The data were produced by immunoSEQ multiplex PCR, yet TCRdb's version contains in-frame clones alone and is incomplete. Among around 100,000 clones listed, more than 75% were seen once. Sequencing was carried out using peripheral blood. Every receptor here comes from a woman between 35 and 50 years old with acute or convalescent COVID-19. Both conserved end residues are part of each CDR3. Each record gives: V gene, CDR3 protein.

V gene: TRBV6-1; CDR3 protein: CASSEAGAKETQYF
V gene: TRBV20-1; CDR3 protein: CSVGGDYEQYF
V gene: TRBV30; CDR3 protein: CARQGREKLFF
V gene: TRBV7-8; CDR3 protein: CASSLRTGAAGNTEAFF
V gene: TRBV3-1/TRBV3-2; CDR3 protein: CASSPKTANSPLHF
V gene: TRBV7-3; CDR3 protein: CASSSDIPTGELFF
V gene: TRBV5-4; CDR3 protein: CASSLGGQNTEAFF
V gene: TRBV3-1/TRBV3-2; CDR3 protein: CASSQAGVGGEAFF
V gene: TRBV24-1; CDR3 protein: CATSDSRADTQYF
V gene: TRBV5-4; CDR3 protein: CASSKISGTGGGYTF
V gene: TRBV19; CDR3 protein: CASSTGQSNQPQHF
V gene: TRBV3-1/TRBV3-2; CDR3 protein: CASSQGSGPLSSYNEQFF
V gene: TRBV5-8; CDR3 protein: CASSRDRAAYGYTF
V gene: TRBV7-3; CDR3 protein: CASSPGTGRKNTEAFF
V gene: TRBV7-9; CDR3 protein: CASRASGGHYEQYF
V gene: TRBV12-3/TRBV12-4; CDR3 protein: CASSLRYTGELFF
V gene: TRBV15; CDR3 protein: CATSRGQGLVPTF
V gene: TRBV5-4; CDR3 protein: CASAPGQGLNTIYF
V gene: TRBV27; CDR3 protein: CASSPNNRDPTDTQYF
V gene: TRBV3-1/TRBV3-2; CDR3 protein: CASSQGGGLGNTIYF
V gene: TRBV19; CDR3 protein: CASSITQVSEQYF
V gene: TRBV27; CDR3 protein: CASSFRDRATNEQFF
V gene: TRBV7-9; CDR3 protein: CASRPGRTSLQETQYF
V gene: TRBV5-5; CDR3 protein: CASSLLLGQGNYGYTF
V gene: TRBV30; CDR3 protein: CAWNTGFLYGYTF
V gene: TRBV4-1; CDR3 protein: CASSQELGRGRSPLHF
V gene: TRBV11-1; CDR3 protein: CASSPDYNQETQYF
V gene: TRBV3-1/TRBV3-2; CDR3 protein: CASSQVTSGSYNEQFF
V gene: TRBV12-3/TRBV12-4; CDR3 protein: CASSFQGRETQYF
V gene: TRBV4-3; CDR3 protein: CASSRRQGKTGELFF
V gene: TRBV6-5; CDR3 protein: CASSRLAGSTDTQYF
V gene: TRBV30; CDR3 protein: CAYLTGAITDTQYF
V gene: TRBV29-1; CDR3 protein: CSVDGWGQGPEQYF
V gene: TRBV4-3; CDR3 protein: CASSPGQQNYGYTF
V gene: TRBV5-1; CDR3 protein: CASSLEQGGKGNTIYF
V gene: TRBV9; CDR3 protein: CASSRETGPRTEAFF
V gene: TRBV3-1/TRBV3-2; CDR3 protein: CASSQGPGGSYEQYF
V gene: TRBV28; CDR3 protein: CASSIPGNNEQFF
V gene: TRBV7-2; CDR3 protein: CASSSSSQGAGNTIYF
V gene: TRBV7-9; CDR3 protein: CASSFRGGHLNTGELFF
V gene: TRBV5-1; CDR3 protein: CASTPPGQETQYF
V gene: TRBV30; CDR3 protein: CAWSTGTGLNSPLHF
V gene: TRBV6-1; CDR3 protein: CASSEQGWGNQPQHF
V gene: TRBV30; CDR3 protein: CAWSVQRASTDTQYF
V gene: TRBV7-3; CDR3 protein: CASSLGLAGNNEQFF
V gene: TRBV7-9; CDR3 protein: CASSFNGGLHPPRDTQYF
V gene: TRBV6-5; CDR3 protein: CASRDAGTGGYEQYF
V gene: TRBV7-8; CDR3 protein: CASSSWGVTEAFF
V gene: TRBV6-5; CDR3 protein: CASRDRFRNTEAFF
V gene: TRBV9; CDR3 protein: CASSSPVGGPWVF
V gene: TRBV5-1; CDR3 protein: CASSLSGYEQYF
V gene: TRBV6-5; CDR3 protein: CASSYQGRDYGYTF
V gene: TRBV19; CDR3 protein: CASSGTGQETQYF
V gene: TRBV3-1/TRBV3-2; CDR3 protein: CASSQDRGHNQPQHF
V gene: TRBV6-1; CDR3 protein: CASSEILLQFF
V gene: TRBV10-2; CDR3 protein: CASSPQSGGALWYAYNEQFF
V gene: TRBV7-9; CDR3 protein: CASSSTGDRAFF
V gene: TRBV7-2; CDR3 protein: CASSQGQGDYSPLHF